This is a list of T cell receptor beta chains from one sample in a study of blood T cell repertoires in COVID-19. Data came from immunoSEQ multiplex PCR; TCRdb stores just in-frame clones and leaves some out. The table includes 30,000 to 40,000 clones, approximately 69% detected once. Sequenced material: peripheral blood. These receptors were collected from a man between 65 and 79 years old with COVID-19, enrolled during active disease. Each CDR3 is given with its conserved first and last residue. D genes are given only for firm matches. Clone size is shown for a subset of rows, as once, few, many or a class of expanded clone.

V: TRBV25-1; J: TRBJ2-1; size: few; D: NA; DNA: TGTGCCAGCAGTGAAGGGCGGGCATACAATGAGCAGTTCTTC; CDR3: CASSEGRAYNEQFF
V: TRBV7-2; J: TRBJ2-1; size: NA; D: TRBD1; DNA: TGTGCCAGCAGCCCCGACAGGGCCTACAATGAGCAGTTCTTC; CDR3: CASSPDRAYNEQFF
V: TRBV24-1; J: TRBJ1-5; size: NA; D: TRBD1; DNA: TGTGCCTCCGGGTCAGGGGGTAATCAGCCCCAGCATTTT; CDR3: CASGSGGNQPQHF
V: TRBV4-1; J: TRBJ1-6; size: NA; D: NA; DNA: TGCGCCAGCAGCCAAGGTGGCAGAACTAATTCACCCCTCCACTTT; CDR3: CASSQGGRTNSPLHF
V: TRBV6-5; J: TRBJ2-2; size: NA; D: NA; DNA: TGTGCCAGCAATCGGGACTCCTACACCGGGGAGCTGTTTTTT; CDR3: CASNRDSYTGELFF
V: TRBV29-1; J: TRBJ2-1; size: few; D: TRBD2; DNA: TGCAGTAGTAGCGGGGGGGATGAGCAGTTCTTC; CDR3: CSSSGGDEQFF
V: TRBV5-1; J: TRBJ2-7; size: NA; D: TRBD2; DNA: TGCGCCAGCAGCTTGGGACTAGCGACCGACGAGCAGTACTTC; CDR3: CASSLGLATDEQYF
V: TRBV9; J: TRBJ2-5; size: once; D: NA; DNA: TGTGCCAGCAGCAGAAGGGAGGGGGGAGAGACCCAGTACTTC; CDR3: CASSRREGGETQYF
V: TRBV11-3; J: TRBJ2-5; size: NA; D: NA; DNA: TGTGCCAGCCGAGGGAGGGGGGAGACCCAGTACTTC; CDR3: CASRGRGETQYF
V: TRBV7-9; J: TRBJ2-7; size: NA; D: TRBD1; DNA: TGTGCCAGCAGCTTAGGGGGACAGAGTTACGAGCAGTACTTC; CDR3: CASSLGGQSYEQYF
V: TRBV19; J: TRBJ2-2; size: NA; D: TRBD2; DNA: TGTGCCAGTAGTCCGGGACTAGCCTGGGAGCTGTTTTTT; CDR3: CASSPGLAWELFF
V: TRBV3-1/TRBV3-2; J: TRBJ1-3; size: NA; D: NA; DNA: TGTGCCAGCAGCCAAGAGTCAGCAGGGGCGGGAAACACCATATATTTT; CDR3: CASSQESAGAGNTIYF
V: TRBV18; J: TRBJ1-6; size: NA; D: NA; DNA: TGTGCCAGCTCACCAAACAGCAGTGGGAATTCACCCCTCCACTTT; CDR3: CASSPNSSGNSPLHF
V: TRBV19; J: TRBJ1-3; size: NA; D: NA; DNA: TGTGCCAGTAGTCCTTACTCTGGAAACACCATATATTTT; CDR3: CASSPYSGNTIYF
V: TRBV4-2; J: TRBJ2-3; size: NA; D: TRBD2; DNA: TGTGCCAGCAGCCAGCAGGTAGCGGGAGGGTCAGATACGCAGTATTTT; CDR3: CASSQQVAGGSDTQYF
V: TRBV5-8; J: TRBJ2-7; size: NA; D: NA; DNA: TGTGCCAGCAGCTTAACGGGATACGAGCAGTACTTC; CDR3: CASSLTGYEQYF
V: TRBV29-1; J: TRBJ1-2; size: NA; D: NA; DNA: TGCAGCGTTGATAGGGGAGGCTACACCTTC; CDR3: CSVDRGGYTF
V: TRBV5-1; J: TRBJ1-3; size: NA; D: NA; DNA: TGCGCCAGCAGCTTCGGGGAGCACTCTGGAAACACCATATATTTT; CDR3: CASSFGEHSGNTIYF
V: TRBV6-5; J: TRBJ1-4; size: NA; D: NA; DNA: TGTGCCAGCCGGTTGGGGGGGAGTGAAAAACTGTTTTTT; CDR3: CASRLGGSEKLFF
V: TRBV2; J: TRBJ2-1; size: NA; D: NA; DNA: TGTGCCAGCAGTGAAGCAATCTTACAGACGGGGTCTGAGCAGTTCTTC; CDR3: CASSEAILQTGSEQFF
V: TRBV5-1; J: TRBJ2-2; size: NA; D: NA; DNA: TGCGCCAGCAGCCCGGAGGGGATCGGGGAGCTGTTTTTT; CDR3: CASSPEGIGELFF
V: TRBV7-9; J: TRBJ1-5; size: NA; D: NA; DNA: TGTGCCAGCAGCTTAGAAGGGGGAAATCTTCAGCCCCAGCATTTT; CDR3: CASSLEGGNLQPQHF
V: TRBV10-3; J: TRBJ2-1; size: NA; D: TRBD2; DNA: TGTGCCATCACCCCCGGGCGGGGGAGCTCCTACAATGAGCAGTTCTTC; CDR3: CAITPGRGSSYNEQFF
V: TRBV19; J: TRBJ1-2; size: NA; D: NA; DNA: TGTGCCACCGGTCGGTCGTCCTACACCTTC; CDR3: CATGRSSYTF
V: TRBV4-2; J: TRBJ2-2; size: many; D: NA; DNA: TGTGCCAGCAGCCGAGAGGGGGGGCACACCGGGGAGCTGTTTTTT; CDR3: CASSREGGHTGELFF
V: TRBV19; J: TRBJ2-5; size: few; D: TRBD2; DNA: TGTGCCAGTAGTATTGGGAGCGGGAAAGAGACCCAGTACTTC; CDR3: CASSIGSGKETQYF